This is a list of T cell receptor beta chains from one sample in a study of CD4 T cells in relation to SARS-CoV-2 and coronaviruses. TCRdb keeps only in-frame clones here, not all; method: immunoSEQ multiplex PCR. The sample consists of some 70,000 clones, over 85% of them appearing once. Sequenced: naive CD4+ T cells from PBMCs. Receptors were obtained from a human donor in good health. CDR3s include the opening cysteine and the closing phenylalanine or tryptophan. The D gene is left open where the match is weak. Rows give clone size only sometimes, using once, few, many, or a class for an expanded clone.

TRBV11-2,NA,TRBJ2-5,NA,TGTGCCAGCAGCTTAAGTTCGCAAGAGACCCAGTACTTC,CASSLSSQETQYF
TRBV5-1,NA,TRBJ2-7,NA,TGCGCCAGCAGCCGGGACGCCGCCTACGAGCAGTACTTC,CASSRDAAYEQYF
TRBV12-3/TRBV12-4,NA,TRBJ2-7,NA,TGTGCCAGCAGTTGGACCTTCGGAGGGCAGTACTTC,CASSWTFGGQYF
TRBV2,NA,TRBJ2-3,TRBD2,TGTGCCAGCAGTGGCCTAGCGGGAGTAAGCACAGATACGCAGTATTTT,CASSGLAGVSTDTQYF
TRBV7-2,NA,TRBJ2-7,NA,TGTGCCAGCAGCTTAAACAGGGTCAACGAGCAGTACTTC,CASSLNRVNEQYF
TRBV19,NA,TRBJ1-6,NA,TGTGCCAGTAGTATAGGTTGGGCTGCACCCCTCCACTTT,CASSIGWAAPLHF
TRBV12-3/TRBV12-4,NA,TRBJ2-7,NA,TGTGCCAGCAGTCTCACAGGGTCACGCGAGCAGTACTTC,CASSLTGSREQYF
TRBV7-2,NA,TRBJ2-3,TRBD2,TGTGCCAGCAGCTTGCGGGGGGCGGGGACAGATACGCAGTATTTT,CASSLRGAGTDTQYF
TRBV2,once,TRBJ1-2,TRBD1,TGTGCCAGCAGCCGGGACAGCGGCAACGGCTACACCTTC,CASSRDSGNGYTF
TRBV18,NA,TRBJ2-7,NA,TGTGCCAGCTCCCCAAACTCCTACGAGCAGTACTTC,CASSPNSYEQYF
TRBV6-2/TRBV6-3,NA,TRBJ2-7,NA,TGTGCCAGCAGTTACTCTGCGGGGGCCCCGGCGGGGTACGAGCAGTACTTC,CASSYSAGAPAGYEQYF
TRBV10-3,NA,TRBJ2-7,TRBD1,TGTGCCATCAGTGAGGGCGACAGGGCCTCCTACGAGCAGTACTTC,CAISEGDRASYEQYF
TRBV29-1,NA,TRBJ2-1,NA,TGCAGCGCCCAACCTACGAACTATAATGAGCAGTTCTTC,CSAQPTNYNEQFF
TRBV28,NA,TRBJ2-7,NA,TGTGCCAGCAGTTCTGATACCTACGAGCAGTACTTC,CASSSDTYEQYF
TRBV10-1,once,TRBJ2-1,TRBD2,TGCGCCAGCAGTGAGTCGAAGGGACTAGCAGAGCATCGGTTCTTC,CASSESKGLAEHRFF
TRBV7-8,NA,TRBJ1-3,NA,TGTGCCAGCAGCCCAGGGTTCTCTGGAAACACCATATATTTT,CASSPGFSGNTIYF
TRBV4-1,NA,TRBJ1-6,NA,TGCGCCAGCAGCCACGCTTTCGGACAGCGTACACACTTT,CASSHAFGQRTHF
TRBV5-1,NA,TRBJ2-7,TRBD1,TGCGCCAGCAGCTTAACCGGACAGGGGGGCGAGCAGTACTTC,CASSLTGQGGEQYF
TRBV9,NA,TRBJ2-1,TRBD2,TGTGCCAGCAGCGTAGTCCCCCTCCCACTAGCGTCCTCCTACAATGAGCAGTTCTTC,CASSVVPLPLASSYNEQFF
TRBV19,NA,TRBJ1-5,NA,TGTGCCAGTAGCCCTATAGGACAGAACAATCAGCCCCAGCATTTT,CASSPIGQNNQPQHF
TRBV7-9,NA,TRBJ2-3,TRBD1,TGTGCCAGCAGCTCCCCTGGGGACAGGGGGCCACTTAGCACAGATACGCAGTATTTT,CASSSPGDRGPLSTDTQYF
TRBV18,NA,TRBJ1-2,NA,TGTGCCAGCTCACTTCAAGGGGGCTATGGCTACACCTTC,CASSLQGGYGYTF
TRBV5-1,NA,TRBJ1-1,TRBD1,TGCGCCAGCAGCAGAACAGGGGGCCCGGAGGACACTGAAGCTTTCTTT,CASSRTGGPEDTEAFF
TRBV19,NA,TRBJ1-2,NA,TGTGCCAGTAGTATCGGACACCCTGGGTATGGCTACACCTTC,CASSIGHPGYGYTF
TRBV5-1,once,TRBJ2-2,NA,TGCGCCAGCAGCTTGGCACCCGGGGGCGGGCCCGGGGAGCTGTTTTTT,CASSLAPGGGPGELFF
TRBV15,NA,TRBJ2-2,NA,TGTGCCACCAGTAAGTTTGGGGCAGGAGCCCCCGGGGAGCTGTTTTTT,CATSKFGAGAPGELFF
TRBV5-1,NA,TRBJ1-1,TRBD1,TGCGCCAGCAGCATTGATGGGGACAGGGTGAACACTGAAGCTTTCTTT,CASSIDGDRVNTEAFF
TRBV5-4,NA,TRBJ2-5,TRBD1,TGTGCCAGCAGAGCGGGACAGGGAACCCAAGAGACCCAGTACTTC,CASRAGQGTQETQYF
TRBV24-1,NA,TRBJ2-2,NA,TGTGCCACCAGTGATTTGTTGATGACCTCGAACACCGGGGAGCTGTTTTTT,CATSDLLMTSNTGELFF
TRBV5-1,NA,TRBJ2-5,TRBD1,TGCGCCAGCAGCCGGGGACAGGGGCCAGAGACCCAGTACTTC,CASSRGQGPETQYF
TRBV5-4,NA,TRBJ2-5,NA,TGTGCCAGCAGCTTAGAGGAGGCGGAGACCCAGTACTTC,CASSLEEAETQYF
TRBV6-5,NA,TRBJ2-5,TRBD2,TGTGCCAGCAGTTTGGGGCGGGGGGGTTCGGAGACCCAGTACTTC,CASSLGRGGSETQYF
TRBV7-2,NA,TRBJ2-3,TRBD1,TGTGCCAGCAGCTTATCGTCAGGGGGCTTAAATACGCAGTATTTT,CASSLSSGGLNTQYF
TRBV28,NA,TRBJ1-1,NA,TGTGCCAGTCGACAGGCAACTGAAGCTTTCTTT,CASRQATEAFF
TRBV4-1,once,TRBJ2-3,TRBD2,TGCGCCAGCAGCCAAGTGACCTGGGGGGGGATGACAGATACGCAGTATTTT,CASSQVTWGGMTDTQYF
TRBV3-1/TRBV3-2,NA,TRBJ1-2,TRBD1,TGTGCCAGCAGCCAAGGGACAGGCTATAACTATGGCTACACCTTC,CASSQGTGYNYGYTF
TRBV6-1,NA,TRBJ1-2,NA,TGTGCCAGCAGTGAAAGTCCGAGGGTTGGAGGCTACACCTTC,CASSESPRVGGYTF
TRBV2,NA,TRBJ1-5,NA,TGTGCCAGCAGTGTCTCCGAGGGTCAGCCCCAGCATTTT,CASSVSEGQPQHF
TRBV5-1,NA,TRBJ2-7,TRBD2,TGCGCCAGCAGTTACCTAGCGGGACCTTCCTACGAGCAGTACTTC,CASSYLAGPSYEQYF
TRBV5-1,NA,TRBJ1-4,TRBD1,TGCGCCAGCAGCCTAGGGACAGCAACTAATGAAAAACTGTTTTTT,CASSLGTATNEKLFF
TRBV5-1,NA,TRBJ2-1,NA,TGCGCCAGCAGCGGTAGCGGACCCTCCTACAATGAGCAGTTCTTC,CASSGSGPSYNEQFF
TRBV19,NA,TRBJ1-5,NA,TGTGCCAGTAGTGCAATTAGCAATCAGCCCCAGCATTTT,CASSAISNQPQHF
TRBV6-5,once,TRBJ1-5,NA,TGTGCCAGCAGTTACGCCGGGGGGCGAGGCAATCAGCCCCAGCATTTT,CASSYAGGRGNQPQHF
TRBV24-1,NA,TRBJ2-5,TRBD2,TGTGCCACCAGTGATTCCCGGACTAGCGGGACGTTCCAGTACTTC,CATSDSRTSGTFQYF